A single sample gave rise to the 28 T cell receptor beta chains below, sequenced in a study of OX40 agonist ivuxolimab in advanced cancers. The protocol was immunoSEQ multiplex PCR, while the TCRdb copy is restricted to in-frame clones and leaves out a portion. Here the sample spans more than 80,000 clones, 70% to 90% being singletons. The source material was CD4+ or CD8+ T cells sorted from blood, sampled in a trial of the OX40 agonist ivuxolimab. All receptors come from an adult with an advanced solid tumor such as melanoma, head and neck, liver or kidney cancer.

The chain recombines TRBV28 with TRBJ1-2; the match to TRBD1 covers 7 bases. The CDR3 is 15 amino acids. V gave up 7 bases and J gave up 6 bases; unmatched junction bases: 14. Per germline, CDR1 MDHEN and CDR2 SYDVKM. CDR3 sequence reads: CASTSPTGKRDGYTF. Here the CDR3 DNA reads TGTGCCAGCACATCCCCGACAGGGAAGAGGGATGGCTACACCTTC.

This rearrangement joins TRBV6-5 to TRBJ1-2; D ambiguous. Trimming left V 0 bases short and J 8 bases short, with 10 bases between. This CDR3 has 13 amino acids. CDR1 is MNHEY and CDR2 is SVGAGI in the germline V gene. The CDR3 region is CASSYSGDGGYTF. The CDR3 DNA reads TGTGCCAGCAGTTACTCGGGAGACGGAGGCTACACCTTC.

J is TRBJ2-7 and V is TRBV19; no reliable D call. V was cut by 3 bases and J by 7 bases, with 19 bases left in between. The CDR3 contains 15 residues. Germline CDR1 LNHDA, CDR2 SQIVND (reference sequence). The CDR3 DNA is TGTGCCAGTAGTATGATCGGGTCCAATGAGAGGGAGCAGTACTTC. Translated, it gives CASSMIGSNEREQYF.

The chain links TRBV7-9 to TRBJ1-1; TRBD1 agrees at 7 bases. Germline V gene sequence: CDR1 SEHNR, CDR2 FQNEAQ (reference sequence). The CDR3 contains 15 residues. J was trimmed by 10 bases and V by 1 base; bases with no gene match: 12. CDR3 sequence: CASSLEPGGFVRAFF. The CDR3 nucleotides are TGTGCCAGCAGCTTAGAGCCAGGGGGGTTTGTCCGAGCTTTCTTT.

V is TRBV6-6 and J is TRBJ1-3; D is unresolved. Germline lookup yields CDR1 MNHNY and CDR2 SVGAGI (reference sequence). This CDR3 spans 15 amino acids. V gave up 0 bases and J gave up 3 bases, with 9 bases separating them. CDR3 bases: TGTGCCAGCAGTTACTCGGTGGGAAGTGGAAACACCATATATTTT. This encodes CASSYSVGSGNTIYF.

This clone has just one count. The CDR3, as DNA: TGTGCCAGCAGCTTAGGTTGGACAGGCTACGAGCAGTACTTC. This encodes CASSLGWTGYEQYF. The chain uses TRBV7-8 and TRBJ2-7, with TRBD1 matching 7 bases. CDR3 size: 14 residues. Germline V gene lookup returns CDR1 SGHVS and CDR2 FQNEAQ. V lost 1 base, J lost 3 bases, and 3 bases stayed unmatched.

The gene calls are TRBV30 and TRBJ1-6; 7 bases map to TRBD1. Germline V gives CDR1 GTSNPN, CDR2 SVGIG (reference sequence). The CDR3 is 15 amino acids. V gave up 7 bases and J gave up 8 bases; unmatched junction bases: 14. CDR3 residues: CAFLDGKGAYSPLHF. The CDR3 bases are TGTGCCTTCCTAGACGGCAAGGGGGCTTATTCACCCCTCCACTTT.

The chain links TRBV19 to TRBJ2-2, with 12 bases identical to TRBD1. Germline V gene lookup returns CDR1 LNHDA and CDR2 SQIVND (reference sequence). The J segment lost 5 bases and the V segment lost 4 bases, leaving 5 bases of the junction unmatched. The CDR3 consists of 16 residues. This chain's CDR3 is CASSKGTGGETGELFF. The CDR3 region has the DNA TGTGCCAGTAGTAAGGGGACAGGGGGCGAAACCGGGGAGCTGTTTTTT.

The chain recombines TRBV7-2 with TRBJ1-3; D gene unclear. CDR1 is SGHTA and CDR2 is FQGNSA in the germline V gene. The CDR3 has 15 residues. V was clipped by 1 base and J by 0 bases, with 7 bases between them. The CDR3: CASSLGQDSGNTIYF. The CDR3, as DNA: TGTGCCAGCAGCTTAGGTCAGGACTCTGGAAACACCATATATTTT.

This clone was detected only a few times. The CDR3 DNA reads TGCGCCAGCAGCCAGGAGGGGATCTATGGCTACACCTTC. Its translation: CASSQEGIYGYTF. The V call is TRBV5-1, the J call TRBJ1-2; tentative D call: TRBD1 (5 bases). Germline lookup yields CDR1 SGHRS and CDR2 YFSETQ. The V end was cut by 4 bases, the J end by 4 bases, with 11 bases between. The CDR3 has 13 amino acids. The complete variable domain, with remaining parts taken from reference TRBV5-1 and TRBJ1-2, reads KAGVTQTPRYLIKTRGQQVTLSCSPISGHRSVSWYQQTPGQGLQFLFEYFSETQRNKGNFPGRFSGRQFSNSRSEMNVSTLELGDSALYLCASSQEGIYGYTFGSGTRLTVV.

The chain joins TRBV4-1 to TRBJ2-7, with a weak D call TRBD2 (5 bases). Deletions cut 0 bases from V and 4 bases from J, with 13 bases between. This CDR3 is built from 15 residues. CDR1 and CDR2 (germline): MGHRA, YSYEKL. The CDR3 loop is CASSQESFGGYEQYF. The CDR3, as DNA: TGCGCCAGCAGCCAAGAGTCCTTCGGAGGTTACGAGCAGTACTTC.

This chain connects TRBV11-2 to TRBJ2-7, with D possibly matching TRBD1 (5 bases). From germline, CDR1 is SGHAT and CDR2 FQNNGV. The CDR3 loop spans 17 amino acids. V lost 4 bases and J lost 0, with 19 bases in between. The CDR3 is CASSSQRGYRSSYEQYF. DNA for the CDR3: TGTGCCAGCAGCTCGCAAAGGGGCTACCGAAGCTCCTACGAGCAGTACTTC.

V and J are TRBV2 and TRBJ2-3, with 8 bases matching TRBD1. V trimming: 7 bases; J trimming: 2 bases; junction bases outside the gene matches: 11. The V gene's germline CDR1 is SNHLY and CDR2 FYNNEI. The CDR3 has 16 residues. As DNA, the CDR3 is TGTGCCAGCACCTCCGGACAGGGAGCAAACACAGATACGCAGTATTTT. Protein product: CASTSGQGANTDTQYF.

The rearrangement joins TRBV5-5 to TRBJ1-1; no clear D gene. Germline-derived CDR1 and CDR2 are SGHKS and YYEKEE (reference sequence). V was pared by 3 bases and J by 3 bases, with 21 bases between. The CDR3 has 17 amino acids. In DNA, the CDR3 is TGTGCCAGCAGCTCTAAGATCGGACGCGCCGAGGACACTGAAGCTTTCTTT. Translation: CASSSKIGRAEDTEAFF.

Comments on this clone: The junction does not match germline at one end; this may be a read error. The J gene is TRBJ2-2, the V gene TRBV7-7, with D perhaps TRBD1 (6 bases). CDR3 length: 14 amino acids. Germline CDR1 and CDR2: SSHAT and FNYEAQ (reference sequence). The CDR3 here is CASSRDINTGELFF. The CDR3 DNA sequence: TGTGCTAGCAGCCGGGACATAAACACCGGGGAGCTGTTTTTT.

The genes are TRBV7-2 and TRBJ2-4; TRBD1 agrees at 10 bases. CDR3 length: 14 residues. The germline V gene encodes CDR1 SGHTA and CDR2 FQGNSA. The trim removed 5 bases at V and 6 bases at J, leaving 4 bases unmatched. Written as DNA, the CDR3 is TGTGCCAGCAGCCAATGGGACAGGGGAAACATTCAGTACTTC. Translation gives CASSQWDRGNIQYF.

This clone came up a few times. The V call is TRBV11-2, the J call TRBJ1-2, with no clear D. The CDR3 runs 12 residues. From germline, CDR1 is SGHAT and CDR2 FQNNGV. The V end lost 1 base, the J end lost 8 bases, and 8 bases lay between the germline ends. DNA of the CDR3: TGTGCCAGCAGCTTAGTGGGCCGGGGCTACACCTTC. It translates to CASSLVGRGYTF.

The chain uses TRBV9 and TRBJ2-2; D uncertain. There are 12 residues in the CDR3. Germline lookup yields CDR1 SGDLS and CDR2 YYNGEE. The V end was cut by 0 bases, the J end by 7 bases, with 4 bases between. CDR3 protein: CASSVVLGELFF. Here the CDR3 DNA reads TGTGCCAGCAGCGTAGTACTCGGGGAGCTGTTTTTT.

The gene calls are TRBV29-1 and TRBJ2-3; 8 bases align to TRBD2. The V and J ends lost 5 bases and 4 bases, in that order; junction bases with no gene match: 8. From germline, CDR1 is SQVTM and CDR2 ANQGSEA. The CDR3 has 14 amino acids. The CDR3 nucleotides read TGCAGCGTTCAAAGCGGGGGTGACGCAGATACGCAGTATTTT. This translates into CSVQSGGDADTQYF.

This clone was detected once. The chain employs TRBV7-9 and TRBJ2-1; 9 nucleotides align to TRBD2. This CDR3 is built from 16 residues. V trimming: 2 bases; J trimming: 6 bases; junction bases outside the gene matches: 8. CDR1 SEHNR and CDR2 FQNEAQ come from the germline V gene (reference sequence). This chain's CDR3 is CASSLRGGAGGNEQFF. DNA of the CDR3: TGTGCCAGCAGCTTACGAGGCGGAGCGGGAGGCAATGAGCAGTTCTTC.

V usage is TRBV30 and J usage is TRBJ1-2, with 7 nucleotides matching TRBD1. The germline CDR1 and CDR2 sequences are GTSNPN and SVGIG (reference sequence). Losses at the gene ends were 3 bases for V and 6 bases for J; bases not matched to a gene: 28. CDR3 length: 20 residues. This chain's CDR3 is CAWSVRWRVREGAEFNGYTF. CDR3 coding DNA: TGTGCCTGGAGCGTCCGGTGGAGGGTTCGAGAGGGGGCGGAATTCAATGGCTACACCTTC.

This chain links TRBV18 with TRBJ2-3; no clear D. The V end lost 3 bases, the J end lost 4 bases, and 11 bases lay between the germline ends. The CDR3 has 14 amino acids. CDR1 and CDR2 (germline): KGHSH, LQKENI. The CDR3 region has the DNA TGTGCCAGCTCACCGCAAGACTCCTCAGATACGCAGTATTTT. Its translation is CASSPQDSSDTQYF. Variable domain in full (rest from reference TRBV18 and TRBJ2-3): NAGVMQNPRHLVRRRGQEARLRCSPMKGHSHVYWYRQLPEEGLKFMVYLQKENIIDESGMPKERFSAEFPKEGPSILRIQQVVRGDSAAYFCASSPQDSSDTQYFGPGTRLTVL.

The chain combines TRBV18 with TRBJ2-7; no reliable D call. CDR3 size: 14 residues. Germline loops: CDR1 KGHSH, CDR2 LQKENI. Trimming shortened V by 2 bases and J by 0 bases, and 8 bases separated the two germline ends. CDR3 nucleotides: TGTGCCAGCTCACCAAGAGCAGCCTCCTACGAGCAGTACTTC. This encodes CASSPRAASYEQYF. Filled out from reference TRBV18 and TRBJ2-7, the complete variable domain reads NAGVMQNPRHLVRRRGQEARLRCSPMKGHSHVYWYRQLPEEGLKFMVYLQKENIIDESGMPKERFSAEFPKEGPSILRIQQVVRGDSAAYFCASSPRAASYEQYFGPGTRLTVT.

The chain has TRBV7-2 and TRBJ2-2; D remains ambiguous. The ends were cut back, 2 bases at V and 0 bases at J, with 19 bases in the middle. The CDR3 contains 19 residues. The germline V gene has CDR1 SGHTA and CDR2 FQGNSA. CDR3 DNA: TGTGCCAGCAGCTTAACTGGCGGACGCCTTATGGCGAACACCGGGGAGCTGTTTTTT. It encodes CASSLTGGRLMANTGELFF.

V gene TRBV7-3 combines with J gene TRBJ2-2, with 8 nucleotides matching TRBD2. The CDR3 spans 16 residues. Germline V gene sequence: CDR1 SGHTA, CDR2 FQGTGA. The J segment lost 8 bases and the V segment lost 5 bases, leaving 13 bases of the junction unmatched. The CDR3 coding sequence is TGTGCCAGCAGCCCAAGCGGGGGCGCTTGGGGGGGGGAGCTGTTTTTT. Its translation is CASSPSGGAWGGELFF.

The chain recombines TRBV15 with TRBJ2-5, with D possibly matching TRBD2 (6 bases). The CDR3 totals 15 residues. V lost 0 bases to trimming and J lost 0 bases, with 8 bases between them. CDR1 is LNHNV, CDR2 YYDKDF, per germline (reference sequence). CDR3 amino acids: CATSRDGGDQETQYF. DNA for the CDR3: TGTGCCACCAGCAGAGATGGCGGGGACCAAGAGACCCAGTACTTC. The full variable domain, completed using reference TRBV15 and TRBJ2-5, is DAMVIQNPRYQVTQFGKPVTLSCSQTLNHNVMYWYQQKSSQAPKLLFHYYDKDFNNEADTPDNFQSRRPNTSFCFLDIRSPGLGDTAMYLCATSRDGGDQETQYFGPGTRLLVL.

The V gene is TRBV6-4, the J gene TRBJ1-3; 11 bases are shared with TRBD1. V trimming: 6 bases; J trimming: 2 bases; junction bases outside the gene matches: 3. CDR3 length: 15 amino acids. Germline CDR1 MRHNA, CDR2 SNTAGT. The CDR3 bases are TGTGCCAGCAGCCCGGGACAGGGGGCTGGAAACACCATATATTTT. The encoded protein is CASSPGQGAGNTIYF.

The chain links TRBV7-3 to TRBJ1-1; D unclear. The ends were cut back, 5 bases at V and 1 base at J, with 8 bases in the middle. Germline CDR1 SGHTA, CDR2 FQGTGA. The CDR3 is 13 residues long. Written as DNA, the CDR3 is TGTGCCAGCAGCCCCCGAGCGAACACTGAAGCTTTCTTT. It translates to CASSPRANTEAFF.